The 24 T cell receptor beta chains below all came from one sample that was sequenced in a study of blood T cell repertoires in COVID-19. Data came from immunoSEQ multiplex PCR; TCRdb stores just in-frame clones and leaves some out. The sample has just over 300,000 clones, around nine tenths seen once; the top ten hold around a tenth. The specimen was PBMCs or T cells enriched from blood (not recorded which). These receptors were collected from a woman aged 40-49 years who had recovered from COVID-19.

This clone occurred a few times. The chain joins TRBV3-1 (or the pseudogene TRBV3-2) to TRBJ1-1; D is unresolved. Germline V gene data show CDR1 as LGHDT and CDR2 as YNNKEL (reference sequence). The ends were cut back, 1 base at V and 5 bases at J, with 11 bases in the middle. There are 14 residues in the CDR3. The CDR3 loop is CASSQGVGETEAFF. The CDR3 nucleotides read TGTGCCAGCAGCCAAGGGGTGGGAGAGACTGAAGCTTTCTTT.

The V and J genes are TRBV9 and TRBJ2-3; 7 bases align to TRBD2. The CDR3 loop spans 15 amino acids. Trimming at V came to 3 bases and at J to 0 bases, leaving 4 bases not matched to a gene. The germline V gene encodes CDR1 SGDLS and CDR2 YYNGEE. The DNA of the CDR3 is TGTGCCAGCAGCGACGGACTAGTTAGCACAGATACGCAGTATTTT. Encoded protein: CASSDGLVSTDTQYF.

The DNA for the CDR3 is TGTGCCTGGACCGGGGTGGCGGGGGCGGACACCGGGGAGCTGTTTTTT. Amino acids: CAWTGVAGADTGELFF. The chain is built from TRBV30 and TRBJ2-2, with D possibly TRBD2 on 7 matching bases. The CDR3 sequence is 16 residues long. The V and J ends lost 4 bases and 3 bases respectively, with 18 bases between them. Germline CDR1 and CDR2: GTSNPN and SVGIG (reference sequence).

This chain connects TRBV18 to TRBJ1-6; 7 positions agree with TRBD1. V lost 1 base, J lost 7 bases, and 7 bases stayed unmatched. Per the germline V gene, CDR1 is KGHSH and CDR2 is LQKENI. The CDR3 covers 16 residues. In DNA form, the CDR3 reads TGTGCCAGCTCACCACAAAGACAGGGCACGAATTCACCCCTCCACTTT. This gives the protein CASSPQRQGTNSPLHF.

This clone occurred a few times. Other DNA sequences in the sample encode the same CDR3. The chain recombines TRBV7-3 with TRBJ1-1; tentative D call: TRBD1 (6 bases). Germline CDR1 and CDR2: SGHTA and FQGTGA. Trimming shortened V by 2 bases and J by 1 base, and 8 bases separated the two germline ends. The CDR3 loop spans 14 amino acids. In DNA form, the CDR3 reads TGTGCCAGCAGCTTAGGCAGGGGGAACACTGAAGCTTTCTTT. This encodes CASSLGRGNTEAFF.

The gene calls are TRBV18 and TRBJ2-5; perhaps TRBD1 as D (6 bases). CDR3 size: 13 residues. Per the germline V gene, CDR1 is KGHSH and CDR2 is LQKENI. Trimming cost V 3 bases and J 2 bases, with 7 bases left between them. CDR3 in DNA: TGTGCCAGCTCACCGCAGGGGCAAGAGACCCAGTACTTC. This gives the protein CASSPQGQETQYF.

This chain connects TRBV5-4 to TRBJ2-7; the D is unclear. The CDR3 consists of 15 residues. V lost 0 bases and J lost 3, with 13 bases in between. Germline CDR1 and CDR2: SGHNT and YYREEE (reference sequence). CDR3 sequence reads: CASSLDVVEVYEQYF. As DNA, the CDR3 is TGTGCCAGCAGCTTGGATGTCGTAGAAGTCTACGAGCAGTACTTC.

The rearrangement links TRBV18 to TRBJ2-5, with a tentative D call TRBD2 (5 bases). Trimming stripped 4 bases from V and 3 bases from J, with 12 bases between. This CDR3 has 14 residues. CDR1 KGHSH and CDR2 LQKENI come from the germline V gene. The CDR3 loop is CASSRSGGEETQYF. The CDR3 DNA sequence: TGTGCCAGCTCACGCTCAGGAGGTGAAGAGACCCAGTACTTC.

The V gene is TRBV5-6, the J gene TRBJ1-2, with 9 bases lining up with TRBD1. This CDR3 is 15 amino acids long. The V gene end was trimmed by 4 bases and the J gene end by 4 bases; junction bases not matched to a gene: 8. Germline loops: CDR1 SGHDT, CDR2 YYEEEE. The CDR3 spells CASSPQGAPGYGYTF. DNA for the CDR3: TGTGCCAGCAGCCCACAGGGGGCGCCGGGCTATGGCTACACCTTC.

This clone has only one observation. This chain uses TRBV15 with TRBJ1-3, with unresolved D. The germline gives CDR1 LNHNV, CDR2 YYDKDF (reference sequence). Trimming removed 8 bases from V and 2 bases from J, with 10 bases in between. The CDR3 is 13 residues long. The CDR3 loop is CATHPGTGNTIYF. The CDR3 DNA follows: TGTGCCACCCATCCGGGGACTGGAAACACCATATATTTT.

This clone appeared a few times. This rearrangement joins TRBV7-2 to TRBJ1-5; no reliable D call. Germline V gives CDR1 SGHTA, CDR2 FQGNSA. Trimming took off 6 bases at V and 2 bases at J, with 11 bases between the two ends. The CDR3 contains 14 residues. The CDR3 sequence: CASREWSGNQPQHF. CDR3 DNA: TGTGCCAGCAGGGAGTGGTCGGGCAATCAGCCCCAGCATTTT.

The chain uses TRBV5-4 and TRBJ2-5, with D unresolved. Trimming cost V 1 base and J 4 bases, with 11 bases left between them. CDR1 is SGHNT and CDR2 is YYREEE in the germline V gene (reference sequence). The CDR3 has 14 amino acids. This chain's CDR3 is CASSLFSAVETQYF. The CDR3 nucleotides read TGTGCCAGCAGCTTGTTTAGTGCCGTAGAGACCCAGTACTTC.

The chain couples TRBV27 to TRBJ2-7; 7 bases fit TRBD1. Trimming at V came to 2 bases and at J to 0 bases, leaving 4 bases not matched to a gene. Germline assignment: CDR1 MNHEY and CDR2 SMNVEV (reference sequence). The CDR3 has 15 amino acids. CDR3 sequence reads: CASSLGQDLSYEQYF. Written as DNA, the CDR3 is TGTGCCAGCAGTTTAGGACAGGACCTCTCCTACGAGCAGTACTTC.

This clone was seen just once. The rearrangement uses TRBV15 and TRBJ1-1; D may be TRBD1 (5 bases). The CDR3 runs to 14 residues. Germline CDR1 is LNHNV and CDR2 is YYDKDF (reference sequence). Trimming shortened V by 0 bases and J by 7 bases, and 12 bases separated the two germline ends. The CDR3 reads CATSRDQGTGEAFF. The CDR3 DNA is TGTGCCACCAGCAGAGATCAGGGTACTGGTGAAGCTTTCTTT.

This clone was detected once. The rearrangement links TRBV19 to TRBJ2-1, with D possibly being TRBD1 (5 bases). The germline V gene has CDR1 LNHDA and CDR2 SQIVND (reference sequence). This CDR3 has 16 amino acids. Trimming took 2 bases from V and 5 from J, leaving 16 bases between them. The chain's CDR3 is CASSIYGPPGNNEQFF. The CDR3 nucleotides read TGTGCCAGTAGTATATACGGGCCCCCAGGGAACAATGAGCAGTTCTTC.

CDR3 loop: CASSDPGDRTEAFF. The CDR3 DNA follows: TGTGCCAGCAGTGATCCAGGGGATCGGACTGAAGCTTTCTTT. This rearrangement joins TRBV6-1 to TRBJ1-1; the D gene is possibly TRBD1 (6 bases). The CDR3 is 14 amino acids. V lost 3 bases, J lost 5 bases, and 13 bases lay in between. Germline V lookup: CDR1 MNHNS, CDR2 SASEGT.

This chain uses TRBV7-2 with TRBJ1-2; no firm D call. Between the trimmed V and J ends, which lost 5 bases and 4 bases, there was a span of 11 bases. The germline CDR1 and CDR2 sequences are SGHTA and FQGNSA. This CDR3 spans 13 amino acids. The chain's CDR3 is CASSLTTSYGYTF. The CDR3 nucleotides are TGTGCCAGCAGCCTCACGACTTCCTATGGCTACACCTTC.

The J gene is TRBJ2-5, the V gene TRBV28; TRBD1 is a possible D gene (6 bases). Per germline, CDR1 MDHEN and CDR2 SYDVKM. The CDR3 is 15 residues long. V was clipped by 5 bases and J by 2 bases, with 15 bases between them. CDR3 nucleotide sequence: TGTGCCAGCAGTCCCGAAGGGGGTGGGCAAGAGACCCAGTACTTC. It translates to CASSPEGGGQETQYF.

V gene TRBV7-6 combines with J gene TRBJ1-2, with TRBD1 matching over 10 bases. The V gene's germline CDR1 is SGHVS and CDR2 FNYEAQ. The CDR3 has 15 amino acids. Trimming cost V 1 base and J 2 bases; bases outside gene matches: 1. The CDR3 is CASSLGGQGNYGYTF. For the CDR3, the DNA is TGTGCCAGCAGCTTAGGGGGACAGGGGAACTATGGCTACACCTTC. The whole variable domain, remainder taken from reference TRBV7-6 and TRBJ1-2, is GAGVSQSPRYKVTKRGQDVALRCDPISGHVSLYWYRQALGQGPEFLTYFNYEAQQDKSGLPNDRFSAERPEGSISTLTIQRTEQRDSAMYRCASSLGGQGNYGYTFGSGTRLTVV.

This rearrangement joins TRBV15 to TRBJ2-7; D remains ambiguous. Germline assignment: CDR1 LNHNV and CDR2 YYDKDF (reference sequence). V was clipped by 3 bases and J by 1 base, with 19 bases between them. The CDR3 is 17 amino acids. CDR3 in amino acids: CATSSLSTTQWSYEQYF. Written as DNA, the CDR3 is TGTGCCACCAGCAGCCTAAGTACCACCCAATGGTCCTACGAGCAGTACTTC. The entire variable domain, with the rest obtained from reference TRBV15 and TRBJ2-7, is as follows: DAMVIQNPRYQVTQFGKPVTLSCSQTLNHNVMYWYQQKSSQAPKLLFHYYDKDFNNEADTPDNFQSRRPNTSFCFLDIRSPGLGDTAMYLCATSSLSTTQWSYEQYFGPGTRLTVT.

The chain has TRBV7-8 and TRBJ1-1; D might be TRBD1 (6 bases). Germline assignment: CDR1 SGHVS and CDR2 FQNEAQ. The ends were cut back, 6 bases at V and 5 bases at J, with 16 bases in the middle. The CDR3 has 14 amino acids. The CDR3 bases are TGTGCCAGCAGGATGAGTGAAGGGGGAACTGAAGCTTTCTTT. Encoded protein: CASRMSEGGTEAFF. The full variable domain, completed using reference TRBV7-8 and TRBJ1-1, is GAGVSQSPRYKVAKRGQDVALRCDPISGHVSLFWYQQALGQGPEFLTYFQNEAQLDKSGLPSDRFFAERPEGSVSTLKIQRTQQEDSAVYLCASRMSEGGTEAFFGQGTRLTVV.

The genes are TRBV5-4 and TRBJ2-1; TRBD2 agrees at 11 bases. This CDR3 has 15 residues. Germline lookup yields CDR1 SGHNT and CDR2 YYREEE (reference sequence). V trimming: 4 bases; J trimming: 5 bases; junction bases outside the gene matches: 5. The DNA of the CDR3 is TGTGCCAGCAGCCCTAGCGGGGGGTTGAACAATGAGCAGTTCTTC. Protein sequence: CASSPSGGLNNEQFF. Together with reference TRBV5-4 and TRBJ2-1, the CDR3 gives the full variable domain: ETGVTQSPTHLIKTRGQQVTLRCSSQSGHNTVSWYQQALGQGPQFIFQYYREEENGRGNFPPRFSGLQFPNYSSELNVNALELDDSALYLCASSPSGGLNNEQFFGPGTRLTVL.

The chain combines TRBV7-2 with TRBJ2-1; a possible D gene is TRBD1 (6 bases). Trimming shortened V by 5 bases and J by 8 bases, and 10 bases separated the two germline ends. The CDR3 has 12 residues. Germline V gene lookup returns CDR1 SGHTA and CDR2 FQGNSA. The CDR3 bases are TGTGCCAGCAGCAGCACAGGGTATGAGCAGTTCTTC. Translation gives CASSSTGYEQFF.

This chain joins TRBV5-6 and TRBJ2-1; D unresolved. CDR3 length: 14 residues. Germline CDR1 is SGHDT and CDR2 is YYEEEE. With 0 bases removed from V and 4 bases from J, the gap between germline ends came to 8 bases. The CDR3 DNA reads as TGTGCCAGCAGCTTGGCCGTCCTATACAATGAGCAGTTCTTC. Encoded protein: CASSLAVLYNEQFF.